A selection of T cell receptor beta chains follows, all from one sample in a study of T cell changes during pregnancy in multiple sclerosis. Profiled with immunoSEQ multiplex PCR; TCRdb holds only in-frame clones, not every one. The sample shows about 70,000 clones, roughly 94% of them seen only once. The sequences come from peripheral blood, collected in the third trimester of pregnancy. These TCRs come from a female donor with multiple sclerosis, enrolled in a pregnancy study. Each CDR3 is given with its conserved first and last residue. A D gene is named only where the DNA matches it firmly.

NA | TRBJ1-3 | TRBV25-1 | CASSDPAGNTIYF | TGTGCCAGCAGTGACCCCGCTGGAAACACCATATATTTT
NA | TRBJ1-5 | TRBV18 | CASSGGNQPQHF | TGTGCCAGCTCAGGGGGGAATCAGCCCCAGCATTTT
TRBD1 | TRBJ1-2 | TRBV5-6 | CASSYRDRGYGYTF | TGTGCCAGCAGCTACCGGGACAGGGGCTATGGCTACACCTTC
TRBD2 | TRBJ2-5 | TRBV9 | CASSSGLAGETQYF | TGTGCCAGCAGCTCAGGACTAGCGGGCGAGACCCAGTACTTC
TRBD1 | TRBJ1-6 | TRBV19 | CASSMTGQEISPLHF | TGTGCCAGTAGTATGACCGGACAGGAGATTTCACCCCTCCACTTT
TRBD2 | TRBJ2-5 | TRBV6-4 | CASSGTSEETQYF | TGTGCCAGCAGTGGGACTAGCGAAGAGACCCAGTACTTC
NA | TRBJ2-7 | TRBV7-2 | CASRERGYEQYF | TGTGCCAGCAGAGAAAGGGGCTACGAGCAGTACTTC
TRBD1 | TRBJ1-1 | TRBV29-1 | CASNRGGTEAFF | TGCGCGTCAAACAGGGGCGGCACTGAAGCTTTCTTT
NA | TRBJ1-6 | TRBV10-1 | CASSVAGDNSPLHF | TGCGCCAGCAGTGTAGCAGGGGACAATTCACCCCTCCACTTT
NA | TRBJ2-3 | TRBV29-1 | CSVDQRTSTDTQYF | TGCAGCGTTGACCAGCGCACTAGCACAGATACGCAGTATTTT
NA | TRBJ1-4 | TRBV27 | CASTHLSRVNEKLFF | TGTGCCAGCACCCACCTGTCCCGAGTAAATGAAAAACTGTTTTTT
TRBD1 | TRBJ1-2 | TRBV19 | CASTADRDYGYTF | TGTGCCAGTACCGCCGACAGGGATTATGGCTACACCTTC
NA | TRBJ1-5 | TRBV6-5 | CASSYGGSNQPQHF | TGTGCCAGCAGTTACGGAGGTAGCAATCAGCCCCAGCATTTT
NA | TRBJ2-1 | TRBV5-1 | CASSFLSSYNEQFF | TGCGCCAGCAGCTTCCTTAGCTCCTACAATGAGCAGTTCTTC
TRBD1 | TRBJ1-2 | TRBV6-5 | CASSTRQGGGYGYTF | TGTGCCAGCAGTACCCGACAGGGCGGAGGCTATGGCTACACCTTC